This T cell receptor beta chain was sequenced during a study of control samples from healthy donors and cancer patients. V was cut by 3 bases and J by 15 bases, with 9 bases left in between. CDR1 and CDR2 (germline): SNHLY, FYNNEI. The CDR3 runs to 10 residues. Sequencing used immunoSEQ multiplex PCR; TCRdb keeps in-frame clones, though not all of them. The data contain some 120,000 clones, 80% to 90% of them singletons. The sequencing input was blood. The origin of this receptor is a man in his 60s in good health. The chain employs TRBV2 and TRBJ2-4, with D hard to call. The CDR3 nucleotides are TGTGCCAGCAGTGATGCGATCCCGTACTTC. Its protein product is CASSDAIPYF.